This TCR beta chain was retrieved from a study of high-grade serous ovarian cancer treatment subgroups. TCRdb's table, derived via immunoSEQ multiplex PCR, lists solely in-frame clones and lacks some. Counted here are just under 5,000 clones, approximately 68% occurring once; the ten biggest clones make up approximately 15%. This clone rates as large. What it binds is not known. Tumor samples were taken before definitive surgery or chemotherapy. V shed 4 bases and J 5 bases; nucleotides not matched to a gene: 5. CDR1 is SEHNR, CDR2 FQNEAQ, per germline (reference sequence). The CDR3 is 14 amino acids. Findings of the study overall: Same-patient tumor repertoires overlapped at about 0.1 to 0.8; different patients barely overlapped. Only CDR3 was analyzed; CDR1 and CDR2 were not. TCR relatedness rose with neoantigen level and trended with mutation load.

The genes are TRBV7-9 and TRBJ1-5; 7 bases line up with TRBD1. The TCR comes from a human donor with high-grade serous ovarian cancer. Source material: tumor tissue. The CDR3 nucleotides are TGTGCCAGCAGCTCGACAGGGAGGGATCAGCCCCAGCATTTT. Protein sequence: CASSSTGRDQPQHF.